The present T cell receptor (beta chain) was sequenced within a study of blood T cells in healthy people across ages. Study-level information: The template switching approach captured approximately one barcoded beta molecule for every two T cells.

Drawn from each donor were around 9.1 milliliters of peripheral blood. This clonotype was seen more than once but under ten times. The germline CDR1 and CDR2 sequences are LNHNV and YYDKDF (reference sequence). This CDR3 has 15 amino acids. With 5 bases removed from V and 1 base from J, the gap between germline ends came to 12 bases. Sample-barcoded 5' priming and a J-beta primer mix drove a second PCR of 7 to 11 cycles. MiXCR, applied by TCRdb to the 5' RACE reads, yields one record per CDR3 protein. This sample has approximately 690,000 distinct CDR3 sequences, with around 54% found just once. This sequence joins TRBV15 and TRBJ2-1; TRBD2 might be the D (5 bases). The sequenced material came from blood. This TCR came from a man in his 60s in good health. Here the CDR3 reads CATSSEGRSYNEQFF. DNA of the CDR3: TGTGCCACCAGCTCAGAGGGAAGGTCCTACAATGAGCAGTTCTTC.